A single sample is the source of the 27 T cell receptor beta chains below, sequenced in a study of cytomegalovirus exposure and HLA in healthy donors. Amplification used 60 Vbeta primers and 13 Jbeta primers. The repertoire was sequenced with immunoSEQ multiplex PCR; TCRdb's copy has only in-frame clones and lacks some. The sample yields approximately 110,000 clones, approximately 70% seen once. Sequenced sample: PBMCs. All receptors come from a man aged 40-49 years in good health and CMV-seropositive.

This chain links TRBV6-5 with TRBJ2-5; no clear D. V was shortened by 5 bases and J by 5 bases, with 12 bases between the two germline ends. Germline values: CDR1 MNHEY, CDR2 SVGAGI. The CDR3 spans 13 residues. The CDR3 nucleotides read TGTGCCAGCAGTCCGCCATCTAGGGAGACCCAGTACTTC. This sequence encodes CASSPPSRETQYF.

The CDR3 bases are TGTGCCACCTCGGCCGGACAGCCCTATGAAAAACTGTTTTTT. Its translation: CATSAGQPYEKLFF. The rearrangement joins TRBV19 to TRBJ1-4; D perhaps matches TRBD1 (6 bases). The CDR3 is made up of 14 amino acids. Deletions cut 10 bases from V and 6 bases from J, with 18 bases between. CDR1 LNHDA and CDR2 SQIVND come from the germline V gene (reference sequence).

V gene TRBV10-3 combines with J gene TRBJ2-2, with D perhaps TRBD2 (6 bases). CDR3 size: 13 residues. Trimming stripped 10 bases from V and 5 bases from J, with 14 bases between. The germline V gene encodes CDR1 ENHRY and CDR2 SYGVKD. CDR3 DNA: TGTGCCACCCAGCAACGGGAGACCGGGGAGCTGTTTTTT. This sequence encodes CATQQRETGELFF.

As regards this clone: The sample carries other DNA sequences with the same CDR3. V gene TRBV19 combines with J gene TRBJ2-1; TRBD2 matches at 9 bases. V lost 1 base, J lost 4 bases, and 2 bases stayed unmatched. CDR3 length: 15 amino acids. Germline loops: CDR1 LNHDA, CDR2 SQIVND (reference sequence). The CDR3: CASSIGLAGYNEQFF. Here the CDR3 DNA reads TGTGCCAGTAGTATAGGGCTAGCGGGATACAATGAGCAGTTCTTC.

The chain employs TRBV14 and TRBJ2-7; D is perhaps TRBD1 (6 bases). CDR3 length: 13 residues. Germline CDR1 is SGHDN and CDR2 is FVKESK. Trimming took 4 bases from V and 5 from J, leaving 12 bases between them. The DNA for the CDR3 is TGTGCCAGCAGCCGCCAGGGGAGAGACGAGCAGTACTTC. Amino acids: CASSRQGRDEQYF.

The chain recombines TRBV4-3 with TRBJ1-2, with D possibly matching TRBD1 (5 bases). This CDR3 has 18 residues. Germline assignment: CDR1 LGHNA and CDR2 YSLEER. The V end was cut by 0 bases, the J end by 8 bases, with 25 bases between. For the CDR3, the DNA is TGCGCCAGCAGCCAAGATATAGGGCAGGGTGGAACGAATATAGGCTACACCTTC. Translating gives CASSQDIGQGGTNIGYTF.

This chain connects TRBV5-4 to TRBJ2-2; D is possibly TRBD2 (7 bases). The CDR3 totals 17 residues. Trimming took off 0 bases at V and 3 bases at J, with 15 bases between the two ends. CDR1 is SGHNT, CDR2 YYREEE, per germline (reference sequence). The CDR3 reads CASSLGGRGRDTGELFF. CDR3 in DNA: TGTGCCAGCAGCTTGGGGGGAAGGGGGAGGGACACCGGGGAGCTGTTTTTT.

This clone has a handful of counts. V and J are TRBV4-1 and TRBJ2-6; D unclear. Trimming left V 0 bases short and J 0 bases short, with 12 bases between. The CDR3 consists of 18 residues. Per germline, CDR1 MGHRA and CDR2 YSYEKL. The DNA for the CDR3 is TGCGCCAGCAGCCAAGATACCCAGGCTTACTCTGGGGCCAACGTCCTGACTTTC. This encodes CASSQDTQAYSGANVLTF.

This sequence joins TRBV2 and TRBJ1-2, with a possible D match to TRBD1 (5 bases). The CDR3 covers 14 residues. Germline CDR1 reads SNHLY; CDR2 reads FYNNEI. With 10 bases removed from V and 1 base from J, the gap between germline ends came to 16 bases. The CDR3 DNA sequence: TGTGCCAACCCACTGACGCAGGGTAACTATGGCTACACCTTC. It translates to CANPLTQGNYGYTF.

The rearrangement links TRBV19 to TRBJ2-6, with 7 positions matching TRBD1. Germline trimming cut 9 bases from V and 0 bases from J; bases unmatched to any gene: 2. CDR3 length: 14 residues. CDR1 LNHDA and CDR2 SQIVND come from the germline V gene (reference sequence). Here the CDR3 DNA reads TGTGCCAGCACAGGGGTCTCTGGGGCCAACGTCCTGACTTTC. Protein sequence: CASTGVSGANVLTF.

The chain employs TRBV6-1 and TRBJ2-7, with a tentative D call TRBD1 (6 bases). This CDR3 is built from 14 residues. Germline CDR1 and CDR2: MNHNS and SASEGT. V lost 1 base to trimming and J lost 4 bases, with 11 bases between them. The CDR3 region has the DNA TGTGCCAGCAGTGAAGGCGGCAGGGGTTACGAGCAGTACGTC. This translates into CASSEGGRGYEQYV.

The CDR3 sequence: CASSLGPGQLTYGYTF. The CDR3 DNA reads as TGTGCCAGCAGCTTGGGGCCCGGACAGCTTACGTATGGCTACACCTTC. The chain joins TRBV5-5 to TRBJ1-2, with TRBD1 as a possible D gene (6 bases). The CDR3 sequence is 16 residues long. Trimming cost V 0 bases and J 5 bases, with 17 bases left between them. From germline, CDR1 is SGHKS and CDR2 YYEKEE (reference sequence).

The J gene is TRBJ2-5, the V gene TRBV6-1; D is ambiguous. Germline V gene data show CDR1 as MNHNS and CDR2 as SASEGT. The V gene lost 4 bases and the J gene lost 0 bases, with 15 bases spanning the gap. The CDR3 is made up of 16 amino acids. This CDR3 is CASSGTRTHYQETQYF. DNA for the CDR3: TGTGCCAGCAGTGGAACCCGTACCCACTACCAAGAGACCCAGTACTTC.

The chain joins TRBV5-1 to TRBJ2-7, with TRBD1 matching over 9 bases. The germline CDR1 and CDR2 sequences are SGHRS and YFSETQ. The length of the CDR3 is 13 residues. V shed 1 base and J 7 bases; nucleotides not matched to a gene: 3. CDR3: CASSLTGGREQYV. The CDR3 nucleotides read TGCGCCAGCAGCTTGACAGGGGGCAGAGAGCAGTACGTC.

This chain joins TRBV10-2 and TRBJ1-2, with unresolved D. V dropped 0 bases and J dropped 4 bases, with 12 bases sitting between them. This CDR3 contains 15 residues. CDR1 and CDR2 from the germline V gene are WSHSY and SAAADI. CDR3 in DNA: TGCGCCAGCAGTGAGTCGATCCAGGCTTCCTATGGCTACACCTTC. The encoded protein is CASSESIQASYGYTF.

The J gene is TRBJ2-3, the V gene TRBV19; the D gene is possibly TRBD1 (6 bases). V lost 4 bases and J lost 4, with 12 bases in between. The CDR3 length is 14 residues. From germline, CDR1 is LNHDA and CDR2 SQIVND (reference sequence). The CDR3 spells CASSTAGVADTQYF. CDR3 DNA: TGTGCCAGTAGTACAGCAGGGGTCGCAGATACGCAGTATTTT.

V gene TRBV10-3 combines with J gene TRBJ2-7; weak D call: TRBD1 (5 bases). CDR1 is ENHRY, CDR2 SYGVKD, per germline. The V end lost 3 bases, the J end lost 6 bases, and 18 bases lay between the germline ends. The CDR3 has 15 residues. CDR3 protein: CAISDSGRATGEQYF. The CDR3 DNA is TGTGCCATCAGTGATTCCGGCAGGGCAACTGGCGAGCAGTACTTC.

The rearrangement joins TRBV7-3 to TRBJ2-1, with 14 bases matching TRBD2. The CDR3 is 17 amino acids. V dropped 5 bases and J dropped 7; count of bases not matched to a gene: 10. Germline V gene sequence: CDR1 SGHTA, CDR2 FQGTGA. The chain's CDR3 is CASSPGLAGGAKNEQFF. CDR3 nucleotide sequence: TGTGCCAGCAGCCCAGGACTAGCGGGAGGAGCTAAAAATGAGCAGTTCTTC.

The chain couples TRBV7-3 to TRBJ1-2; perhaps TRBD1 as D (6 bases). The germline V gene has CDR1 SGHTA and CDR2 FQGTGA. The CDR3 covers 15 residues. The V end was cut by 1 base, the J end by 4 bases, with 13 bases between. CDR3 protein: CASSLSPGASYGYTF. In nucleotides, the CDR3 is TGTGCCAGCAGCTTAAGCCCAGGGGCTTCCTATGGCTACACCTTC.

This clone was observed once. The V call is TRBV6-1, the J call TRBJ2-7; TRBD1 is a possible D gene (6 bases). The CDR3 runs to 15 residues. Trimming pared 4 bases from V and 6 bases from J, leaving 19 bases between. Germline-derived CDR1 and CDR2 are MNHNS and SASEGT. In nucleotides, the CDR3 is TGTGCCAGCAGTGTCACAATACGATACAGGGCCGAGCAGTACGTC. Translated: CASSVTIRYRAEQYV.

This chain joins TRBV28 and TRBJ1-2; 7 positions agree with TRBD1. CDR1 is MDHEN, CDR2 SYDVKM, per germline. The CDR3 totals 16 residues. J was trimmed by 5 bases and V by 10 bases; bases with no gene match: 19. This CDR3 reads CATDSRGRLGFYGYTF. CDR3 in DNA: TGTGCCACCGACTCTAGGGGGCGATTAGGATTTTATGGCTACACCTTC.

In its sample, this clone was seen a few times. Here the CDR3 reads CASSLGDRGMLETQYF. In nucleotides, the CDR3 is TGTGCCAGCAGCCTTGGGGACAGGGGGATGCTGGAGACCCAGTACTTC. V gene TRBV7-9 combines with J gene TRBJ2-5; 11 nucleotides line up with TRBD1. The CDR3 totals 16 residues. Germline-derived CDR1 and CDR2 are SEHNR and FQNEAQ (reference sequence). V was pared by 5 bases and J by 5 bases, with 10 bases of the junction left unmatched.

This clone was seen a few times. The chain combines TRBV2 with TRBJ2-6, with 7 positions matching TRBD1. The CDR3 totals 15 residues. The germline V gene encodes CDR1 SNHLY and CDR2 FYNNEI. Germline trimming cut 5 bases from V and 3 bases from J; bases unmatched to any gene: 4. CDR3 residues: CASSLGGYGANVLTF. The DNA of the CDR3 is TGTGCCAGCAGTTTAGGGGGCTATGGGGCCAACGTCCTGACTTTC.

This clone was picked up one time. V is TRBV4-3 and J is TRBJ1-1; no definite D call. Germline CDR1 reads LGHNA; CDR2 reads YSLEER. The CDR3 extends over 15 amino acids. V was clipped by 1 base and J by 4 bases, with 13 bases between them. The CDR3, as DNA: TGCGCCAGCAGCCAAGGTAATCTGGGGAGCACTGAAGCTTTCTTT. Its protein is CASSQGNLGSTEAFF.

This clone was seen a few times. The same CDR3 arises from other DNA sequences in this sample as well. The chain couples TRBV28 to TRBJ1-3; 9 bases fit TRBD1. CDR3 length equals 14 residues. The germline V gene has CDR1 MDHEN and CDR2 SYDVKM. The trim removed 6 bases at V and 1 base at J, leaving 1 base unmatched. CDR3 in amino acids: CASRQGASGNTIYF. Here the CDR3 DNA reads TGTGCCAGCAGACAGGGGGCGTCTGGAAACACCATATATTTT.

This clone was picked up a small number of times. The genes are TRBV19 and TRBJ1-1, with unresolved D. This CDR3 has 13 amino acids. Trimming cost V 5 bases and J 0 bases, with 7 bases left between them. Per the germline V gene, CDR1 is LNHDA and CDR2 is SQIVND (reference sequence). The CDR3, as DNA: TGTGCCAGTAGTCTATCCATGAACACTGAAGCTTTCTTT. Amino acids: CASSLSMNTEAFF.

The chain joins TRBV30 to TRBJ1-2; D ambiguous. Trimming took 0 bases from V and 1 from J, leaving 12 bases between them. Germline-derived CDR1 and CDR2 are GTSNPN and SVGIG (reference sequence). This CDR3 contains 15 residues. This CDR3 is CAWSVREAGNYGYTF. CDR3 sequence (DNA): TGTGCCTGGAGTGTACGTGAGGCCGGTAACTATGGCTACACCTTC.